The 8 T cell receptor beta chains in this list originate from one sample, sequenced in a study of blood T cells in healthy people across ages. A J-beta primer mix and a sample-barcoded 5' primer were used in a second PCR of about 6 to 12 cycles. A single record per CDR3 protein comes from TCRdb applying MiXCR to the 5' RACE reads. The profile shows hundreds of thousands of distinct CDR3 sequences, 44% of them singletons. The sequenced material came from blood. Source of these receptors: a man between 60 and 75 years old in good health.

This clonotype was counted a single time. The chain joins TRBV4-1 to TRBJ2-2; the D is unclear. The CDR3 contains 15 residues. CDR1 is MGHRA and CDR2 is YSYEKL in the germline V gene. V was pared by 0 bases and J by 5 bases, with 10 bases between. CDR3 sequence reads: CASSQDGLPTGELFF. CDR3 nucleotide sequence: TGCGCCAGCAGCCAAGATGGGCTGCCTACCGGGGAGCTGTTTTTT.

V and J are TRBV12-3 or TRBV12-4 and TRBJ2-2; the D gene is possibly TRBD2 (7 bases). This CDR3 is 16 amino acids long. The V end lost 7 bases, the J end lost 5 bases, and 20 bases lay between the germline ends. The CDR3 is CASTKGGQGTTGELFF. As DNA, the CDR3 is TGTGCCAGCACCAAGGGGGGGCAGGGTACGACCGGGGAGCTGTTTTTT.

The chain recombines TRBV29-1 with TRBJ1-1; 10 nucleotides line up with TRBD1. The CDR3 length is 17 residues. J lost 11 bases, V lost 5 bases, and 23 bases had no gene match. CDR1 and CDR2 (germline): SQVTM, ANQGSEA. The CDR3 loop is CSVTPGGQGPKVTGAFF. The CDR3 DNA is TGCAGCGTTACCCCCGGGGGACAGGGGCCAAAGGTAACCGGGGCTTTCTTT.

CDR3: CASSQTGIRNYGYTF. The DNA for the CDR3 is TGCGCCAGCAGCCAAACCGGGATCAGAAACTATGGCTACACCTTC. The chain links TRBV4-1 to TRBJ1-2; D is ambiguous. Germline V gives CDR1 MGHRA, CDR2 YSYEKL. V dropped 2 bases and J dropped 2 bases, with 12 bases sitting between them. This CDR3 contains 15 residues.

This CDR3 is CASSLQGGFQETQYF. CDR3 nucleotides: TGCGCCAGCAGCCTACAGGGGGGCTTTCAAGAGACCCAGTACTTC. The gene calls are TRBV5-1 and TRBJ2-5; TRBD1 agrees at 8 bases. This CDR3 is 15 amino acids long. Germline CDR1 reads SGHRS; CDR2 reads YFSETQ. V trimming: 4 bases; J trimming: 2 bases; junction bases outside the gene matches: 7. The variable domain in full, with the rest retrieved from reference TRBV5-1 and TRBJ2-5, is KAGVTQTPRYLIKTRGQQVTLSCSPISGHRSVSWYQQTPGQGLQFLFEYFSETQRNKGNFPGRFSGRQFSNSRSEMNVSTLELGDSALYLCASSLQGGFQETQYFGPGTRLLVL.

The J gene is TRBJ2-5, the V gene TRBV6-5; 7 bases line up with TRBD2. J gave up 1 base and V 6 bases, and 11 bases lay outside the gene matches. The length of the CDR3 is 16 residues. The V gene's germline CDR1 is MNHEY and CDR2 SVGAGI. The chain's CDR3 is CASSRLPKRGQETQYF. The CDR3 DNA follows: TGTGCCAGCAGCCGTCTCCCAAAGCGGGGCCAAGAGACCCAGTACTTC.

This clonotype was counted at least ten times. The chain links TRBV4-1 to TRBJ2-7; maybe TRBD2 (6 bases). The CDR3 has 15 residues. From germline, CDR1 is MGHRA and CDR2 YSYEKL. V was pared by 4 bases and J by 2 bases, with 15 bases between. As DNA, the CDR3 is TGCGCCAGCAGCCCCTTCGGGACGGGGGCCTACGAGCAGTACTTC. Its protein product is CASSPFGTGAYEQYF.

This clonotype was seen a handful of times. The CDR3 nucleotides are TGTGCCAGCAGCTCCCGGGACAGGAGTCAAGAGACCCAGTACTTC. Protein: CASSSRDRSQETQYF. The chain carries TRBV7-6 and TRBJ2-5, with 8 bases identical to TRBD1. The V gene's germline CDR1 is SGHVS and CDR2 FNYEAQ. CDR3 length: 15 amino acids. With V trimmed by 4 bases and J by 2 bases, 6 bases remained unmatched.